In its sample, the clone carrying this TCR beta chain was seen a few times. The iRepertoire nested amplicon-rescue multiplex PCR amplified TCR alpha and beta CDR3s from RNA. TCRdb processed the multiplex PCR reads anew with MiXCR; each CDR3 protein has one entry. The table shows about 130,000 distinct CDR3 sequences, with around 23% occurring only once. Trimming cost V 3 bases and J 2 bases; bases outside gene matches: 9. CDR3 length: 17 amino acids. Germline V gives CDR1 SGHTA, CDR2 FQGNSA. This sample was taken from a study of glioma-infiltrating T cells. Specimen: glioma tissue, nonneoplastic brain tissue, or PBMCs (not recorded which). The TCR was taken from a human donor with low-grade glioma or glioblastoma, undergoing nonglioma brain surgery, or in good health (not recorded which). This rearrangement joins TRBV7-2 to TRBJ1-5, with 8 bases that match TRBD1. The CDR3: CASSFIRQGKGNQPQHF. The CDR3 DNA sequence: TGTGCCAGCAGCTTTATCCGACAGGGGAAAGGCAATCAGCCCCAGCATTTT.